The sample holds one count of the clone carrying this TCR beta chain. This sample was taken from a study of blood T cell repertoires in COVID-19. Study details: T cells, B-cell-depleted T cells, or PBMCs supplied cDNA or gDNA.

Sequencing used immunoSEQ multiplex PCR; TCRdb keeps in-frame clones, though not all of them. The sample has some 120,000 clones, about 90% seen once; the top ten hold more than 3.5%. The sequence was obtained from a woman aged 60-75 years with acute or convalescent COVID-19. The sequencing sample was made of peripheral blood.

CDR3 sequence: CASSYTRENVGGGDLRGQYF. The CDR3 nucleotides are TGTGCCAGCAGTTACACCCGGGAGAACGTAGGGGGCGGTGATCTACGAGGGCAGTACTTC. V and J are TRBV6-2 or TRBV6-3 and TRBJ2-7; tentatively, D is TRBD1 (7 bases). Germline lookup yields CDR1 MNHEY and CDR2 SVGEGT. With 2 bases removed from V and 9 bases from J, the gap between germline ends came to 35 bases. The CDR3 sequence is 20 residues long.